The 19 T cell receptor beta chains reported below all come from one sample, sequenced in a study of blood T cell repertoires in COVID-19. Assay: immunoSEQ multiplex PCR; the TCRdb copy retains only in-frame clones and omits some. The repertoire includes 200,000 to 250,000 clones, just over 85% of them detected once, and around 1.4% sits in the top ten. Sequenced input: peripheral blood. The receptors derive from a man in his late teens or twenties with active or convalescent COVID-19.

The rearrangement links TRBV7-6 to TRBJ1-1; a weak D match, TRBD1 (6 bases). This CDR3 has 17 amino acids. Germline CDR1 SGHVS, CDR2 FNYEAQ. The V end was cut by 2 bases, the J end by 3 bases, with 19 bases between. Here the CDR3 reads CASSLPSWGRGDTEAFF. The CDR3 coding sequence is TGTGCCAGCAGCTTACCATCCTGGGGCAGGGGAGACACTGAAGCTTTCTTT.

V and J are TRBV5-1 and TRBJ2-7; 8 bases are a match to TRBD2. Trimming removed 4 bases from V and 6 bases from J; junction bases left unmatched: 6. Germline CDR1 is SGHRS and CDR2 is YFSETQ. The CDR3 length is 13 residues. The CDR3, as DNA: TGCGCCAGCAGCGAGCGGGAGTATGGCGAGCAGTACTTC. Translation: CASSEREYGEQYF.

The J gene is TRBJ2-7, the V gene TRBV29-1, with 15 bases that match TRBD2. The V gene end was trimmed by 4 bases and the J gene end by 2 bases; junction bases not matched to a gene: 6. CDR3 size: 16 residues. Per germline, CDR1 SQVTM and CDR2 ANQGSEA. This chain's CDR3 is CSVGGTSGRTPYEQYF. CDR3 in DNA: TGCAGCGTTGGGGGGACTAGCGGGAGGACCCCCTACGAGCAGTACTTC.

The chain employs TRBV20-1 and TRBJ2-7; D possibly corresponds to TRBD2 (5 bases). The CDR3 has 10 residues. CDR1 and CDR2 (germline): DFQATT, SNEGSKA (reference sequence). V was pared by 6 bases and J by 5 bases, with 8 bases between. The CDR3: CSAPGNEQYF. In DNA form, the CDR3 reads TGCAGTGCCCCCGGGAACGAGCAGTACTTC.

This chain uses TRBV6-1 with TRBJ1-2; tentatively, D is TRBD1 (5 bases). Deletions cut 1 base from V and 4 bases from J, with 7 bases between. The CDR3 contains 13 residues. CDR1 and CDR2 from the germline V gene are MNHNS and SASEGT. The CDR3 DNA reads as TGTGCCAGCAGTGAAGTAGGGGCCTATGGCTACACCTTC. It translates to CASSEVGAYGYTF.

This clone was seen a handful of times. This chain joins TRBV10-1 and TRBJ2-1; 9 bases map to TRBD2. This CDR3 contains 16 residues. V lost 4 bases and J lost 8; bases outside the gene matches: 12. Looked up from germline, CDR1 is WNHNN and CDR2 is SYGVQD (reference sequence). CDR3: CASSGRTSAPRDEQFF. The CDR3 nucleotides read TGCGCCAGCAGTGGAAGGACTAGCGCGCCCAGGGATGAGCAGTTCTTC.

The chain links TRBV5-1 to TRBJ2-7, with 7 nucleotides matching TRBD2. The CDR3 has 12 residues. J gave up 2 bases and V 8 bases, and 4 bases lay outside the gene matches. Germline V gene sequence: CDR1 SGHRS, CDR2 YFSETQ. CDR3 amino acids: CASAAGTYEQYF. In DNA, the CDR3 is TGCGCCAGTGCAGCGGGGACCTACGAGCAGTACTTC.

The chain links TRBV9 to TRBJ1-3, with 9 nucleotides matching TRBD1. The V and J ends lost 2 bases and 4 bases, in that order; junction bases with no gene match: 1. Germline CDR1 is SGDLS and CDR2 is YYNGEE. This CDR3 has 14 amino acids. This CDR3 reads CASSVDRGGNTIYF. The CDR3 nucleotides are TGTGCCAGCAGCGTCGACAGGGGGGGAAACACCATATATTTT.

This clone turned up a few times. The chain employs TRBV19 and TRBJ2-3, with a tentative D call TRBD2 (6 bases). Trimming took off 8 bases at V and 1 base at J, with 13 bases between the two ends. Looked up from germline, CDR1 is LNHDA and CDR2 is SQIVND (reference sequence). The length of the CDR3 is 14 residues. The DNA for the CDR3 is TGTGCCAGTTGTAGGGAGGACGGCACAGATACGCAGTATTTT. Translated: CASCREDGTDTQYF.

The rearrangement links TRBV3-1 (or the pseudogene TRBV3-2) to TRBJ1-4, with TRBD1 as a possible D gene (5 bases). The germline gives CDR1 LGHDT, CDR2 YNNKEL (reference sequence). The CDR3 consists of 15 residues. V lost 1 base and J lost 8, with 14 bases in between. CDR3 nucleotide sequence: TGTGCCAGCAGCCAAGCCCAAGGGGCTAGGGAAAAACTGTTTTTT. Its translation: CASSQAQGAREKLFF.

The CDR3 DNA sequence: TGTGCCAGTAGTAGCGCGGGGCGGGATACGCAGTATTTT. Protein sequence: CASSSAGRDTQYF. V and J are TRBV19 and TRBJ2-3; TRBD2 is a possible D gene (6 bases). Trimming removed 4 bases at V and 6 bases at J, with 11 bases between. The CDR3 runs to 13 residues. CDR1 is LNHDA and CDR2 is SQIVND in the germline V gene (reference sequence).

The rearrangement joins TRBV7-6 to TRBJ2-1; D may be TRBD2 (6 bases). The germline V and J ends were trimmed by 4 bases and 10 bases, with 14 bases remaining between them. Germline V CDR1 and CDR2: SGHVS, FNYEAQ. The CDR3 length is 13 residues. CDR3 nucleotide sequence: TGTGCCAGCAGCTCCCGGGTCCGGGGGGAGCAGTTCTTC. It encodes CASSSRVRGEQFF.

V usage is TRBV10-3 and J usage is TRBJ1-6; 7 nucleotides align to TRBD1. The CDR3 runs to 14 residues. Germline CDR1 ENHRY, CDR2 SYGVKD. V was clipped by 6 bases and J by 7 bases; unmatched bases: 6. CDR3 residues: CAIRRDSVNSPLHF. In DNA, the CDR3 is TGTGCCATCAGGAGGGACAGTGTGAATTCACCCCTCCACTTT.

The CDR3 nucleotides read TGTGCCAGCAGTCTACAGGGAACAGGCACAGATACGCAGTATTTT. Translating gives CASSLQGTGTDTQYF. This chain links TRBV27 with TRBJ2-3, with a tentative D call TRBD1 (6 bases). CDR3 length: 15 amino acids. V dropped 5 bases and J dropped 1 base, with 13 bases sitting between them. CDR1 is MNHEY, CDR2 SMNVEV, per germline (reference sequence).

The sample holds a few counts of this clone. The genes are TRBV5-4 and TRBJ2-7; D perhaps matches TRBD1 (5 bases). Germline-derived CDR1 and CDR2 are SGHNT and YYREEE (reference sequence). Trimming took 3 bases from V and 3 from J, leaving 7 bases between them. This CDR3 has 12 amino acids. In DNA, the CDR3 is TGTGCCAGCAGCTATGACAGCTACGAGCAGTACTTC. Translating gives CASSYDSYEQYF.

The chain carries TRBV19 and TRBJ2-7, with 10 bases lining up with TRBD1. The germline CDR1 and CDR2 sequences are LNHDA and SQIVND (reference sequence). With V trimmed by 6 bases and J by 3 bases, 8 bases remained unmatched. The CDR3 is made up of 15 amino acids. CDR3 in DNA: TGTGCCAGTAGCCCGCTCCGGGACAGGGGCTACGAGCAGTACTTC. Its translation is CASSPLRDRGYEQYF. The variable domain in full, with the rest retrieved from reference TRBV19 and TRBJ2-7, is DGGITQSPKYLFRKEGQNVTLSCEQNLNHDAMYWYRQDPGQGLRLIYYSQIVNDFQKGDIAEGYSVSREKKESFPLTVTSAQKNPTAFYLCASSPLRDRGYEQYFGPGTRLTVT.

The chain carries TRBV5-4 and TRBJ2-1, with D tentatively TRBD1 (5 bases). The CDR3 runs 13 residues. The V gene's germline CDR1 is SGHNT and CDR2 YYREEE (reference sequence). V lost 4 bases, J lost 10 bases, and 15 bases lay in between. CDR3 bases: TGTGCCAGCAGCCCAGAACAGGATCTCGAGCAGTTCTTC. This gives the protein CASSPEQDLEQFF. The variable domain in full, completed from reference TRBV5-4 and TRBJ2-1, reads ETGVTQSPTHLIKTRGQQVTLRCSSQSGHNTVSWYQQALGQGPQFIFQYYREEENGRGNFPPRFSGLQFPNYSSELNVNALELDDSALYLCASSPEQDLEQFFGPGTRLTVL.

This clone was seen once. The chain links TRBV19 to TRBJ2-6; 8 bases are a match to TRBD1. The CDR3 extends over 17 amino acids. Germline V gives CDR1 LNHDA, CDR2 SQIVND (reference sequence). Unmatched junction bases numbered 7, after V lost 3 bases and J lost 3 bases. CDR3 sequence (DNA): TGTGCCAGTAGTATTGGGCAGGGGGCCAGTGGGGCCAACGTCCTGACTTTC. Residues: CASSIGQGASGANVLTF.

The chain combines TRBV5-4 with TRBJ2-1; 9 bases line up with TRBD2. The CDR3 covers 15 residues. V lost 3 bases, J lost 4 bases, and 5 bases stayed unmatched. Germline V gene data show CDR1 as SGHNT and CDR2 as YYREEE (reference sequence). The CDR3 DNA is TGTGCCAGCAGCTCAATAGCGGGGGCGTACAATGAGCAGTTCTTC. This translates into CASSSIAGAYNEQFF.